These 26 T cell receptor beta chains share one sample of origin, sequenced in a study of cytomegalovirus exposure and HLA in healthy donors. 13 Jbeta primers and 60 Vbeta primers were used for the PCR. The method was immunoSEQ multiplex PCR; TCRdb's version includes in-frame clones alone and lacks a portion of them. The sample carries roughly 120,000 clones, roughly 78% recorded once. Source material: PBMCs. These receptors originate from a man younger than 40 in good health and CMV-seronegative.

This clone has just a few counts. This sequence joins TRBV29-1 and TRBJ1-1, with 9 bases lining up with TRBD1. The junction had 7 bases not matched to a gene; V was cut back by 6 bases and J by 5 bases. This CDR3 comprises 13 residues. CDR1 is SQVTM and CDR2 is ANQGSEA in the germline V gene. The CDR3 loop is CSVTPQGATEAFF. The CDR3 region has the DNA TGCAGCGTCACCCCACAGGGGGCGACTGAAGCTTTCTTT.

The chain uses TRBV29-1 and TRBJ2-5; TRBD2 might be the D (5 bases). V was trimmed by 7 bases and J by 5 bases, leaving 11 bases between them. The CDR3 totals 11 residues. CDR1 SQVTM and CDR2 ANQGSEA come from the germline V gene. CDR3 loop: CSGRGWETQYF. CDR3 DNA sequence: TGCAGCGGACGGGGTTGGGAGACCCAGTACTTC.

The chain is built from TRBV19 and TRBJ1-5; the match to TRBD1 covers 12 bases. Trimming cost V 1 base and J 3 bases; bases outside gene matches: 1. The CDR3 loop spans 16 amino acids. The germline V gene encodes CDR1 LNHDA and CDR2 SQIVND (reference sequence). The CDR3: CASSIGDRGLNQPQHF. In DNA form, the CDR3 reads TGTGCCAGTAGTATAGGGGACAGGGGGCTCAATCAGCCCCAGCATTTT.

DNA of the CDR3: TGTGCCAGCAGCTCCTATCGGGACACCGCCACAGATACGCAGTATTTT. Translating it yields CASSSYRDTATDTQYF. The rearrangement joins TRBV7-2 to TRBJ2-3; tentative D call: TRBD1 (6 bases). Trimming pared 4 bases from V and 2 bases from J, leaving 16 bases between. Germline CDR1 reads SGHTA; CDR2 reads FQGNSA. This CDR3 contains 16 residues.

V usage is TRBV7-6 and J usage is TRBJ2-3, with D perhaps matching TRBD2 (5 bases). The CDR3 has 16 amino acids. V was trimmed by 5 bases and J by 2 bases, leaving 17 bases between them. The germline V gene encodes CDR1 SGHVS and CDR2 FNYEAQ. The CDR3 DNA reads as TGTGCCAGCAGCCCTTTGAGGGCTTTCAACACAGATACGCAGTATTTT. Its translation: CASSPLRAFNTDTQYF.

The rearrangement links TRBV6-1 to TRBJ2-1, with 9 bases fitting TRBD2. CDR1 MNHNS and CDR2 SASEGT come from the germline V gene. V lost 6 bases to trimming and J lost 5 bases; unmatched junction nucleotides: 5. The CDR3 has 14 amino acids. The CDR3 DNA reads TGTGCCAGCAGGGGACTAGCAGTTAACAATGAGCAGTTCTTC. Protein: CASRGLAVNNEQFF.

This chain joins TRBV4-1 and TRBJ2-2; 7 bases are shared with TRBD1. Losses at the gene ends were 4 bases for V and 5 bases for J; bases not matched to a gene: 7. Germline V CDR1 and CDR2: MGHRA, YSYEKL. This CDR3 is 15 amino acids long. CDR3 region: CASSPGTERTGELFF. CDR3 nucleotides: TGCGCCAGCAGCCCGGGGACAGAAAGGACCGGGGAGCTGTTTTTT.

CDR3 nucleotide sequence: TGTGCCAGCAGTTACGAGGGACAGGCTTACACTGAAGCTTTCTTT. Translated, it gives CASSYEGQAYTEAFF. The chain recombines TRBV6-6 with TRBJ1-1; TRBD1 matches 8 bases. The CDR3 sequence is 15 residues long. The V and J ends lost 2 bases and 3 bases, in that order; junction bases with no gene match: 5. From germline, CDR1 is MNHNY and CDR2 SVGAGI (reference sequence).

This clone was counted only a few times. The rearrangement joins TRBV19 to TRBJ1-1; a possible D gene is TRBD1 (5 bases). The germline CDR1 and CDR2 sequences are LNHDA and SQIVND (reference sequence). Trimming cost V 3 bases and J 0 bases, with 8 bases left between them. This CDR3 comprises 14 residues. CDR3 residues: CASSMGQLNTEAFF. CDR3 nucleotides: TGTGCCAGTAGTATGGGGCAGTTGAACACTGAAGCTTTCTTT.

This clone showed up just once. This chain links TRBV27 with TRBJ2-2; perhaps TRBD1 as D (7 bases). Germline V CDR1 and CDR2: MNHEY, SMNVEV (reference sequence). V gave up 11 bases and J gave up 4 bases, with 17 bases separating them. The CDR3 sequence is 14 residues long. CDR3 sequence: CACGRGAPTGELFF. CDR3 sequence (DNA): TGTGCCTGTGGCAGGGGGGCACCCACCGGGGAGCTGTTTTTT.

The chain links TRBV12-5 to TRBJ2-7; TRBD2 matches 11 bases. The junction had 7 bases not matched to a gene; V was cut back by 2 bases and J by 4 bases. Looked up from germline, CDR1 is LGHNT and CDR2 is FRNRAP. This CDR3 is 16 amino acids long. CDR3 loop: CASGLPLAGVGYEQYF. The CDR3 nucleotides read TGTGCTAGTGGTTTGCCACTAGCGGGAGTCGGTTACGAGCAGTACTTC.

As DNA, the CDR3 is TGTGCCAGCAGCCAAGATAGAAGCGCCGGGGAGCTGTTTTTT. The encoded protein is CASSQDRSAGELFF. This rearrangement joins TRBV4-2 to TRBJ2-2; D uncertain. This CDR3 region has 14 residues. The V gene lost 0 bases and the J gene lost 6 bases, with 8 bases spanning the gap. Germline V gene lookup returns CDR1 LGHNA and CDR2 YNFKEQ.

The chain employs TRBV6-5 and TRBJ2-7; D possibly corresponds to TRBD2 (5 bases). This CDR3 spans 15 amino acids. From germline, CDR1 is MNHEY and CDR2 SVGAGI. Trimming took 0 bases from V and 0 from J, leaving 9 bases between them. The CDR3 here is CASSYSLAGSYEQYF. The CDR3 nucleotides are TGTGCCAGCAGTTACTCGCTCGCGGGCTCCTACGAGCAGTACTTC.

This clone came up a few times. The rearrangement links TRBV10-3 to TRBJ1-4; the match to TRBD1 covers 8 bases. This CDR3 contains 16 residues. Looked up from germline, CDR1 is ENHRY and CDR2 is SYGVKD. Germline trimming cut 2 bases from V and 11 bases from J; bases unmatched to any gene: 13. CDR3 nucleotide sequence: TGTGCCATCAGTGAGCCGACCTGGCAGGGGGCAAGGAAACTGTTTTTT. Amino acid sequence: CAISEPTWQGARKLFF.

The V and J genes are TRBV4-3 and TRBJ2-1; 8 bases map to TRBD1. The CDR3 has 12 residues. Per the germline V gene, CDR1 is LGHNA and CDR2 is YSLEER. After removal of 0 bases from V and 15 bases from J, the junction contained 4 bases not matched to a gene. The CDR3 loop reads CASSQETGALFF. The CDR3 DNA sequence: TGCGCCAGCAGCCAAGAGACAGGGGCCCTGTTCTTC.

V is TRBV30 and J is TRBJ1-5; TRBD1 might be the D (6 bases). The CDR3 runs 14 residues. CDR1 and CDR2 (germline): GTSNPN, SVGIG (reference sequence). Deletions cut 4 bases from V and 0 bases from J, with 10 bases between. The DNA of the CDR3 is TGTGCCTGGACCCCAGGGGCTAGCAATCAGCCCCAGCATTTT. Translated, it gives CAWTPGASNQPQHF. Complete variable domain (other parts from reference TRBV30 and TRBJ1-5): SQTIHQWPATLVQPVGSPLSLECTVEGTSNPNLYWYRQAAGRGLQLLFYSVGIGQISSEVPQNLSASRPQDRQFILSSKKLLLSDSGFYLCAWTPGASNQPQHFGDGTRLSIL.

The gene calls are TRBV10-1 and TRBJ2-1, with TRBD2 matching 9 bases. Germline V CDR1 and CDR2: WNHNN, SYGVQD (reference sequence). There are 16 residues in the CDR3. The trim removed 4 bases at V and 2 bases at J, leaving 6 bases unmatched. The CDR3 DNA is TGCGCCAGCAGTGTATCTAGCGGGACAACCTACAATGAGCAGTTCTTC. This translates into CASSVSSGTTYNEQFF.

The chain carries TRBV15 and TRBJ2-7, with 9 bases that match TRBD1. The CDR3 runs 16 residues. From germline, CDR1 is LNHNV and CDR2 YYDKDF (reference sequence). Trimming removed 3 bases from V and 2 bases from J; junction bases left unmatched: 8. CDR3 sequence (DNA): TGTGCCACCAGCAGCGGACAGGGGATTTTAGCCTACGAGCAGTACTTC. This sequence encodes CATSSGQGILAYEQYF.

The V gene is TRBV29-1, the J gene TRBJ2-3, with 11 bases identical to TRBD2. The CDR3 sequence is 15 residues long. The V and J ends lost 6 bases and 4 bases, in that order; junction bases with no gene match: 9. Germline values: CDR1 SQVTM, CDR2 ANQGSEA. CDR3 in amino acids: CSVPIAGGNPDTQYF. The CDR3, as DNA: TGCAGCGTCCCTATAGCGGGAGGGAATCCAGATACGCAGTATTTT.

Regarding this clone: A junction boundary mismatches the germline segment, possibly from a read error. The genes are TRBV7-9 and TRBJ2-7; weak D call: TRBD1 (6 bases). Germline CDR1 reads SEHNR; CDR2 reads FQNEAQ (reference sequence). The CDR3 covers 16 residues. The CDR3 loop is CSSSLTTGQSQYEQYF. In nucleotides, the CDR3 is TGTTCCAGCAGCTTAACCACGGGACAAAGTCAGTACGAGCAGTACTTC.

This rearrangement joins TRBV10-1 to TRBJ2-2, with a tentative D call TRBD2 (6 bases). The V gene lost 5 bases and the J gene lost 6 bases, with 10 bases spanning the gap. Germline CDR1 and CDR2: WNHNN and SYGVQD (reference sequence). The CDR3 covers 13 residues. The CDR3, as DNA: TGCGCCAGCAGTCCTGGGGAGGCCGGGGAGCTGTTTTTT. It encodes CASSPGEAGELFF.

The chain recombines TRBV6-5 with TRBJ2-5; TRBD1 is a possible D gene (6 bases). Trimming took 6 bases from V and 2 from J, leaving 13 bases between them. Germline-derived CDR1 and CDR2 are MNHEY and SVGAGI. This CDR3 region has 14 residues. The CDR3 spells CASSPGQPQETQYF. Here the CDR3 DNA reads TGTGCCAGCAGCCCCGGACAGCCACAAGAGACCCAGTACTTC.

The rearrangement uses TRBV10-3 and TRBJ2-3, with 11 bases fitting TRBD2. The J segment lost 8 bases and the V segment lost 3 bases, leaving 13 bases of the junction unmatched. The CDR3 runs 17 residues. In germline, CDR1 is ENHRY, CDR2 SYGVKD. This chain's CDR3 is CAISDQTSGIRRATQYF. Written as DNA, the CDR3 is TGTGCCATCAGTGACCAGACTAGCGGGATCCGACGGGCTACGCAGTATTTT.

This rearrangement joins TRBV6-1 to TRBJ2-7; 10 positions match TRBD1. Germline values: CDR1 MNHNS, CDR2 SASEGT. The CDR3 has 14 residues. V was clipped by 7 bases and J by 5 bases; unmatched bases: 8. CDR3 region: CASIWTGGENEQYF. The CDR3 nucleotides read TGTGCCAGCATTTGGACAGGGGGGGAAAACGAGCAGTACTTC.

This clone was detected a few times. The gene calls are TRBV27 and TRBJ2-1; 7 positions agree with TRBD2. Germline V gives CDR1 MNHEY, CDR2 SMNVEV (reference sequence). V dropped 5 bases and J dropped 6; count of bases not matched to a gene: 7. This CDR3 spans 14 amino acids. The CDR3 sequence is CASSALTSVNEQFF. The CDR3 DNA follows: TGTGCCAGCAGTGCCCTCACTAGCGTCAATGAGCAGTTCTTC.

This rearrangement joins TRBV5-4 to TRBJ2-7; 10 bases are a match to TRBD2. The V gene's germline CDR1 is SGHNT and CDR2 YYREEE (reference sequence). CDR3 size: 17 residues. Unmatched junction bases numbered 14, after V lost 3 bases and J lost 5 bases. In DNA, the CDR3 is TGTGCCAGCAGCTCATCCATACCTAGCGGGAGAGGGAACGAGCAGTACTTC. This encodes CASSSSIPSGRGNEQYF.